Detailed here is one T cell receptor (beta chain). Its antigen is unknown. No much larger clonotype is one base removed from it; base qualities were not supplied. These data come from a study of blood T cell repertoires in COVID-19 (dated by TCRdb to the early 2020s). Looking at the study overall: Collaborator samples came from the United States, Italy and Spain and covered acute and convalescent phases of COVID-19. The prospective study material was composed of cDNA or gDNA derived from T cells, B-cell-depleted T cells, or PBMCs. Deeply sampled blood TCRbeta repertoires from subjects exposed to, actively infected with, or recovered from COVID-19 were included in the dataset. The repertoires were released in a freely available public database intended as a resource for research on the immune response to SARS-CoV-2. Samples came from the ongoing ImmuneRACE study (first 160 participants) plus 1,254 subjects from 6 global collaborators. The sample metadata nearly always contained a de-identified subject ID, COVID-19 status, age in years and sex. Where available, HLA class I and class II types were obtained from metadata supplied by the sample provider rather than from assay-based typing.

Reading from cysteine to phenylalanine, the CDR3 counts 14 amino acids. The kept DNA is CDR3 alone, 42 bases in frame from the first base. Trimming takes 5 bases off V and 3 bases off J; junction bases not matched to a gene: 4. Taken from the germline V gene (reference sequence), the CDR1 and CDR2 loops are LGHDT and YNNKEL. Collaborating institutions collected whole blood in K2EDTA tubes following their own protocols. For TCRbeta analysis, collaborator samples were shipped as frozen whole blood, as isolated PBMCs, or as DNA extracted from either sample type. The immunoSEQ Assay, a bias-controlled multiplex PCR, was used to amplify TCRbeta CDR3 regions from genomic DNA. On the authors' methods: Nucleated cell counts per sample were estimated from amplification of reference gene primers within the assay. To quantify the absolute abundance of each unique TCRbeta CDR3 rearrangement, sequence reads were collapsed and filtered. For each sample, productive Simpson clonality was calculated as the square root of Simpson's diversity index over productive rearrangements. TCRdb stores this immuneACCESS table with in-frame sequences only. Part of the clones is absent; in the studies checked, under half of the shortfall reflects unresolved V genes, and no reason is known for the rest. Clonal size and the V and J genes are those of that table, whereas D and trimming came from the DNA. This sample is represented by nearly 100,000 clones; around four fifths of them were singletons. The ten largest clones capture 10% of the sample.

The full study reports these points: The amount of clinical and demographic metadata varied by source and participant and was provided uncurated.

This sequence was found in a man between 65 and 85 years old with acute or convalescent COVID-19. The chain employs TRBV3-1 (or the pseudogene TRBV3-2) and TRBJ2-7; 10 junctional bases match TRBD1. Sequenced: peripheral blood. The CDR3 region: CASSKGQGIYEQYF. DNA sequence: TGTGCCAGCAGCAAGGGACAGGGGATCTACGAGCAGTACTTC.